This T cell receptor (beta chain) was observed in a study of blood T cell repertoires in COVID-19. Study-level information: Some COVID-19 samples were acute and others convalescent; all came from the United States, Italy and Spain.

In the authors' workflow: Estimation of nucleated cell counts was performed using reference gene primer amplification. The method was immunoSEQ multiplex PCR; TCRdb's version includes in-frame clones alone and lacks a portion of them. Clone size and V and J calls were adopted from that table, with D and trimming inferred from the DNA. The sample comprises under 250,000 clones, roughly 85% of which are singletons, and 3% to 4% rests with the top ten. Those enrolled, adults aged roughly 18 to 89 years, came from 20 to 25 US areas. All exposed participants met a person with COVID-19 within 2 weeks before entering the study. Sequenced: PBMCs or T cells enriched from blood (not recorded which). This receptor was taken from a woman in her forties who had been exposed to COVID-19.

The CDR3 DNA reads as TGTGCCAGCAACTGGGGACAGCTGAGCTCCTACAATGAGCAGTTCTTC. Its protein product is CASNWGQLSSYNEQFF. This chain links TRBV21-1 with TRBJ2-1; the DNA was not compared with TRBD1, the D call given in the table. TRBV21-1 is given as a pseudogene. The CDR3 extends over 16 amino acids.